This paragraph reports one TCR beta chain. This CDR3 region has 14 residues. The germline gives CDR1 SEHNR, CDR2 FQNEAQ (reference sequence). The V and J ends lost 1 base and 3 bases respectively, with 9 bases between them. Participants came from about two dozen US areas, aged roughly 18 to 89 years. Grouping used clinical history reported by participants in a survey and questionnaire. The data were obtained in a study of blood T cell repertoires in COVID-19. The data were produced by immunoSEQ multiplex PCR, yet TCRdb's version contains in-frame clones alone and is incomplete. The sample consists of roughly 180,000 clones, about 82% of them appearing once.

The sequenced sample was PBMCs or T cells enriched from blood (not recorded which). The receptor's source is a woman in her 30s who had recovered from COVID-19. The chain joins TRBV7-9 to TRBJ1-2; D is unclear. In nucleotides, the CDR3 is TGTGCCAGCAGCTTAGGAGAAGCGGACTATGGCTACACCTTC. As protein: CASSLGEADYGYTF.